These T cell receptor beta chains were read from a single sample in a study of shared clonotypes between healthy human individuals. Clones were read by immunoSEQ multiplex PCR, and TCRdb kept only the in-frame ones, dropping some. The table has 550,000 to 700,000 clones, about 80% seen once; the top ten hold around 1.8%. The specimen sequenced was memory CD4+ T cells sorted from blood. The receptors stem from a woman in her twenties or thirties in good health. CDR3s include the opening cysteine and the closing phenylalanine or tryptophan. D genes are given only for firm matches. A row's size may be missing; if present it is once, few, many or a size class.

D: NA
J: TRBJ2-3
V: TRBV27
size: NA
DNA: TGTGCCAGCAGTTTACATGGGATTTATACGCAGTATTTT
CDR3: CASSLHGIYTQYF

D: NA
J: TRBJ1-5
V: TRBV10-3
size: NA
DNA: TGTGCCATCAGAGAGGCCGCAGGGCGCGACAATCAGCCCCAGCATTTT
CDR3: CAIREAAGRDNQPQHF

D: NA
J: TRBJ2-1
V: TRBV5-1
size: NA
DNA: TGCGCCAGCAGCTTGGCCGACAGGATCAATGAGCAGTTCTTC
CDR3: CASSLADRINEQFF

D: TRBD1
J: TRBJ1-4
V: TRBV28
size: NA
DNA: TGTGCCAGCAGTTTAATGGGACAGGGTAATGAAAAACTGTTTTTT
CDR3: CASSLMGQGNEKLFF

D: TRBD1
J: TRBJ2-7
V: TRBV28
size: NA
DNA: TGTGCCAGTGGGGACAGGGTCAACGAGCAGTACTTC
CDR3: CASGDRVNEQYF

D: TRBD2
J: TRBJ2-3
V: TRBV5-1
size: NA
DNA: TGCGCCAGCAGCCCTCTAGCGGGAGTAGGAGATACGCAGTATTTT
CDR3: CASSPLAGVGDTQYF

D: NA
J: TRBJ2-3
V: TRBV25-1
size: once
DNA: TGTGCCAGCAGTCCTGGGGGGGGACAGGCCACAGATACGCAGTATTTT
CDR3: CASSPGGGQATDTQYF

D: NA
J: TRBJ2-3
V: TRBV4-2
size: NA
DNA: TGTGCCAGCAGCCACGTACTGTCTAAGGAGGCAGATACGCAGTATTTT
CDR3: CASSHVLSKEADTQYF

D: NA
J: TRBJ2-5
V: TRBV20-1
size: NA
DNA: TGCAGTGCCACCCTGGAGACCCAGTACTTC
CDR3: CSATLETQYF

D: TRBD1
J: TRBJ1-2
V: TRBV28
size: NA
DNA: TGTGCCAGCAGTTTGGAGACAGGGAAAAACACCTTC
CDR3: CASSLETGKNTF

D: TRBD2
J: TRBJ2-1
V: TRBV30
size: NA
DNA: TGTGCCTGGAGCGAAATAGGACTAGAAGGGTTCTTC
CDR3: CAWSEIGLEGFF